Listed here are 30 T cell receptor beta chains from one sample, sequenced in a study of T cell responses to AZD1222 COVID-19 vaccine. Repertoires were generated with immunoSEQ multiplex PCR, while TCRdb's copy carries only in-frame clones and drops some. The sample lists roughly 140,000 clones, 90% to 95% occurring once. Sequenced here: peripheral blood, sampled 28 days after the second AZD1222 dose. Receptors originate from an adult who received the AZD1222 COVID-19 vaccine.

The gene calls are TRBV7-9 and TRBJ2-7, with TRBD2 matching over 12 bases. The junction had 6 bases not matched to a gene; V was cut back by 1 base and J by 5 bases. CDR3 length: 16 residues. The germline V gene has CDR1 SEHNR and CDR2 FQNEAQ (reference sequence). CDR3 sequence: CASSLVTSGSRHEQYF. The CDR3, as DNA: TGTGCCAGCAGCTTAGTGACTAGCGGGAGTAGACACGAGCAGTACTTC.

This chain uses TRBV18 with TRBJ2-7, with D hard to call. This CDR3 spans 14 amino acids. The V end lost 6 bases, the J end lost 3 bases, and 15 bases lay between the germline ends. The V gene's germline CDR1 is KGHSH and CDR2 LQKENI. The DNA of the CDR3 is TGTGCCAGCTCCCACCCGGACGGCCTCTACGAGCAGTACTTC. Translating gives CASSHPDGLYEQYF.

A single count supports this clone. CDR3 DNA sequence: TGTGCCAGCAGCCAAGATCCAGTGAACACTGAAGCTTTCTTT. Translating gives CASSQDPVNTEAFF. The chain couples TRBV4-2 to TRBJ1-1; D remains ambiguous. Germline V CDR1 and CDR2: LGHNA, YNFKEQ. The CDR3 runs 14 residues. Trimming took 0 bases from V and 0 from J, leaving 5 bases between them.

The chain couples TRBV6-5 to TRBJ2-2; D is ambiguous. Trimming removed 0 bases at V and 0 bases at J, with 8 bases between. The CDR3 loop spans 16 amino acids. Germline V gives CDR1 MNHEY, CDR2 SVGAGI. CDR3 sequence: CASSYSYLTNTGELFF. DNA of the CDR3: TGTGCCAGCAGTTACTCGTACTTAACGAACACCGGGGAGCTGTTTTTT.

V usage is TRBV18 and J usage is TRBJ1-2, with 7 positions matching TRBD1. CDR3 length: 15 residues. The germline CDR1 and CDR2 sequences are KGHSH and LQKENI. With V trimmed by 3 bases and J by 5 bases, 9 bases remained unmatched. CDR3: CASSPERQGGYGYTF. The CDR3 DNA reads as TGTGCCAGCTCACCCGAGAGACAGGGCGGGTATGGCTACACCTTC.

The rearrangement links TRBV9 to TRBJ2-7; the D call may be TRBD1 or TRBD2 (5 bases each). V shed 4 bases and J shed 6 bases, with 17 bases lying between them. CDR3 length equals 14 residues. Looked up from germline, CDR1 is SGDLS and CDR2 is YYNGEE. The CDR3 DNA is TGTGCCAGCAGCAGCGTAGGGGTCGGAGGCGAGCAGTACTTC. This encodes CASSSVGVGGEQYF. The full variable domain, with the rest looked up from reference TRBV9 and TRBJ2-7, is DSGVTQTPKHLITATGQRVTLRCSPRSGDLSVYWYQQSLDQGLQFLIQYYNGEERAKGNILERFSAQQFPDLHSELNLSSLELGDSALYFCASSSVGVGGEQYFGPGTRLTVT.

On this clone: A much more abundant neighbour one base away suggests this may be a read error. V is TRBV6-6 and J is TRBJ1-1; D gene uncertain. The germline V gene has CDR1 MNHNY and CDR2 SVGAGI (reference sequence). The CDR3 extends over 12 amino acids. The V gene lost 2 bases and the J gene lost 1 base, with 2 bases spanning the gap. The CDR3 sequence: CASSYQNTEAFF. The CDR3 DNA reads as TGTGCCAGCAGTTACCAGAACACTGAAGCTTTCTTT.

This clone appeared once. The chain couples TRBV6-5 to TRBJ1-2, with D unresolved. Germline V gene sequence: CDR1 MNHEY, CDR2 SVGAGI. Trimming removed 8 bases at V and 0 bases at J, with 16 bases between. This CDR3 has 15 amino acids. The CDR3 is CASWMAARANYGYTF. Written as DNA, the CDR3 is TGTGCCAGCTGGATGGCGGCCAGAGCTAACTATGGCTACACCTTC.

The CDR3 bases are TGTGCCAGTAGAACCGGACTAGCGGCCTTCACCGGGGAGCTGTTTTTT. Translated, it gives CASRTGLAAFTGELFF. The chain carries TRBV19 and TRBJ2-2; 10 bases line up with TRBD2. CDR1 is LNHDA and CDR2 is SQIVND in the germline V gene (reference sequence). The V segment lost 6 bases and the J segment 4 bases; nucleotides outside the gene matches: 8. The CDR3 has 16 residues.

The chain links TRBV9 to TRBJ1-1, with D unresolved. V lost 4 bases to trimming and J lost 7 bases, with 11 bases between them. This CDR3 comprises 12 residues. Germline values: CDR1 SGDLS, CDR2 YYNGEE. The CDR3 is CASSSSGIEAFF. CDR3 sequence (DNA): TGTGCCAGCAGCTCCAGTGGGATTGAAGCTTTCTTT.

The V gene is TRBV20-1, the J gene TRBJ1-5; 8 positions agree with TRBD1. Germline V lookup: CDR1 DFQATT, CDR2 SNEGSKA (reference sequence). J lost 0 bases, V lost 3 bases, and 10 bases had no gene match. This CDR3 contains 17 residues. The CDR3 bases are TGCAGTGCTAGTTTTTATGGCGGGACAGGTAGCAATCAGCCCCAGCATTTT. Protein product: CSASFYGGTGSNQPQHF.

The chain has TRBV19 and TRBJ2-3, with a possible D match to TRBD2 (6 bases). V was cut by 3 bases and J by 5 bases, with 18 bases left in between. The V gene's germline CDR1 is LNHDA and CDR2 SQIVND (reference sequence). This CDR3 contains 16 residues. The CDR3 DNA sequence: TGTGCCAGTAGTATGGGACTCAATGGAGGTAGAGATACGCAGTATTTT. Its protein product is CASSMGLNGGRDTQYF.

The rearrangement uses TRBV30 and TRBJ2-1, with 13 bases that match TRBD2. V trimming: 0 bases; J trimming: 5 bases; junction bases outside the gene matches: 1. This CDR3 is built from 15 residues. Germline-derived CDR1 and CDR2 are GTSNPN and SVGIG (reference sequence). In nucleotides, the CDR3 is TGTGCCTGGAGTGTAGGACTAGCGGGGGACAATGAGCAGTTCTTC. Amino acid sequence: CAWSVGLAGDNEQFF.

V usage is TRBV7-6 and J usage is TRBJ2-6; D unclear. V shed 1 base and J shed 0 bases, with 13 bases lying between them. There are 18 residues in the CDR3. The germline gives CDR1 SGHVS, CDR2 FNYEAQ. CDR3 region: CASSLGYPLLSGANVLTF. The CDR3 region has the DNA TGTGCCAGCAGCTTAGGCTACCCTTTGCTCTCTGGGGCCAACGTCCTGACTTTC.

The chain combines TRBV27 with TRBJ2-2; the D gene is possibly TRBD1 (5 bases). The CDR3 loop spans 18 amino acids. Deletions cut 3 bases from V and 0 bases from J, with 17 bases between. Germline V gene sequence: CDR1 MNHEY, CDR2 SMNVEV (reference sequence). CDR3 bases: TGTGCCAGCAGTTTTGCTCGTTTGACAGACACGAACACCGGGGAGCTGTTTTTT. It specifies CASSFARLTDTNTGELFF.

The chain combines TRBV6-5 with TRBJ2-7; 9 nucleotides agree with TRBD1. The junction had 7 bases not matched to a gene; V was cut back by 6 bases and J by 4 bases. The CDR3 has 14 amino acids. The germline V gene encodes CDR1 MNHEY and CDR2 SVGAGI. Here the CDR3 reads CASRGGTGNYEQYF. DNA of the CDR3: TGTGCCAGCAGGGGGGGGACAGGGAATTACGAGCAGTACTTC.

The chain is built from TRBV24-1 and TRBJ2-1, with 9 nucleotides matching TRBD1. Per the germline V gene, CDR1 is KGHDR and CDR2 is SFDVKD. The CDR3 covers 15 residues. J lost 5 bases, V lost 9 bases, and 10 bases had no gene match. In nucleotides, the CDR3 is TGTGCCACCGCCCCCGGACAGGGGACTGACAATGAGCAGTTCTTC. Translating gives CATAPGQGTDNEQFF.

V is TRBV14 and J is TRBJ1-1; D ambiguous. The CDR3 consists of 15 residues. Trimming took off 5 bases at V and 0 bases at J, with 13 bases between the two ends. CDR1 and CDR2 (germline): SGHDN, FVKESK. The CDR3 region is CASSTLRTMNTEAFF. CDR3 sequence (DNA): TGTGCCAGCAGCACACTCAGGACGATGAACACTGAAGCTTTCTTT.

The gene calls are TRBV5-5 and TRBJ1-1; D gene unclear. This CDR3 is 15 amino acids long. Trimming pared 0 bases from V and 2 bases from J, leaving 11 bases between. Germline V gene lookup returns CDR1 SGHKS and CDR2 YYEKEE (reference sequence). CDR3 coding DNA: TGTGCCAGCAGCTTGGCCCTAGGAGCCAACACTGAAGCTTTCTTT. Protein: CASSLALGANTEAFF.

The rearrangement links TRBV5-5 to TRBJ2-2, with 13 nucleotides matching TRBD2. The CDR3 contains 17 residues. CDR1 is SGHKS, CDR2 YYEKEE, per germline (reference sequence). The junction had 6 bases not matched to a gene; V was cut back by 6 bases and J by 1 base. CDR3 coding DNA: TGTGCCAGCACCTCGACTAGCGGGAGGCAGAACACCGGGGAGCTGTTTTTT. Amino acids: CASTSTSGRQNTGELFF.

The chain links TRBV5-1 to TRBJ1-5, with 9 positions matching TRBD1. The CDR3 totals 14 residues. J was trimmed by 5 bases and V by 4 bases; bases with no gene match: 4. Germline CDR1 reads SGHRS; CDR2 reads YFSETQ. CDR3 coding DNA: TGCGCCAGCAGCGCCGGGGACAGGGATCAGCCCCAGCATTTT. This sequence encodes CASSAGDRDQPQHF.

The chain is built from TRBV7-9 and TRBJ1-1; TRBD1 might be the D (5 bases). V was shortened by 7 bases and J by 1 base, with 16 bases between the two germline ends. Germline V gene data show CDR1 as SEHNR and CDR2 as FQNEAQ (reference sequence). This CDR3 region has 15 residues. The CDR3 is CASIQTAGPNTEAFF. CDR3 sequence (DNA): TGTGCCAGCATCCAGACAGCAGGGCCGAACACTGAAGCTTTCTTT.

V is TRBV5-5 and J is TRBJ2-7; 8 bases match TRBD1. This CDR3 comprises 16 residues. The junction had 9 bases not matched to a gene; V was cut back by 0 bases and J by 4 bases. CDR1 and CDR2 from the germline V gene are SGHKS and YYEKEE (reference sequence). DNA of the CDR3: TGTGCCAGCAGCTTGGTCGGGCAGGGGGCGATGTACGAGCAGTACTTC. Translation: CASSLVGQGAMYEQYF.

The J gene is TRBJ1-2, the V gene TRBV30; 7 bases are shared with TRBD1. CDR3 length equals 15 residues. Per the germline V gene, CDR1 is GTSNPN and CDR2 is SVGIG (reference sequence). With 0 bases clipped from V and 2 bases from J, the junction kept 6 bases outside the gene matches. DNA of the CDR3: TGTGCCTGGAGTGTAATAGGACAGGCGAACTATGGCTACACCTTC. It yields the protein CAWSVIGQANYGYTF. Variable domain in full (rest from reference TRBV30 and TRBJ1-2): SQTIHQWPATLVQPVGSPLSLECTVEGTSNPNLYWYRQAAGRGLQLLFYSVGIGQISSEVPQNLSASRPQDRQFILSSKKLLLSDSGFYLCAWSVIGQANYGYTFGSGTRLTVV.

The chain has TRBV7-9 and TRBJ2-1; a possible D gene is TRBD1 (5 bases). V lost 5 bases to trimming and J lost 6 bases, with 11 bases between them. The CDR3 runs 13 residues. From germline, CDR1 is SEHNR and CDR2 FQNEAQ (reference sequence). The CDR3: CASSHRQLNEQFF. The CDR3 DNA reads TGTGCCAGCAGCCACAGACAGCTCAATGAGCAGTTCTTC.

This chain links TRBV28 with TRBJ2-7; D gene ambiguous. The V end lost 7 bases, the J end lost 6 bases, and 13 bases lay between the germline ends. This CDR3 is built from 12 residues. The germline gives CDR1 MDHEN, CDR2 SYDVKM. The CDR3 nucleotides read TGTGCCAGCACCCTAAATGGCATCGAGCAGTACTTC. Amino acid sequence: CASTLNGIEQYF.

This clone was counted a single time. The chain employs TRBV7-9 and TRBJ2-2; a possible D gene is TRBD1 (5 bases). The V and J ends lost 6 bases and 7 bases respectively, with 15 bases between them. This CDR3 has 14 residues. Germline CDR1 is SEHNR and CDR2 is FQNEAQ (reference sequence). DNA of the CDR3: TGTGCCAGCAGTCCAGGGAATTTGGACGGGGAGCTGTTTTTT. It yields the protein CASSPGNLDGELFF.

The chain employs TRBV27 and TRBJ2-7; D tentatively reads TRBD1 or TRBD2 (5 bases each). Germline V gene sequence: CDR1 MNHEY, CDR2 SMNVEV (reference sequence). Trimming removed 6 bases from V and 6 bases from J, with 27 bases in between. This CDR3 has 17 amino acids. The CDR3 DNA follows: TGTGCCAGCAGGATACAGACACCAGGGTGGGGGAAAGGCGAGCAGTACTTC. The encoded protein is CASRIQTPGWGKGEQYF.

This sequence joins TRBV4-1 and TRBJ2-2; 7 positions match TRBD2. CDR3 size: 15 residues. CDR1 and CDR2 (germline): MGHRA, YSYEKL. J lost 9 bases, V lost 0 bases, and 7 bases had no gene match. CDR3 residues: CASSQDPGGGRELFF. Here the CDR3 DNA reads TGCGCCAGCAGCCAAGATCCCGGGGGAGGGAGGGAGCTGTTTTTT.

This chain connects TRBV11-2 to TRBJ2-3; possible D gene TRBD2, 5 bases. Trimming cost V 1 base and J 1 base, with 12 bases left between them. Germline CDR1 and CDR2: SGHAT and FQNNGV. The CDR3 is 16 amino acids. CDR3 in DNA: TGTGCCAGCAGCTTAGGGGTGGGAGCGGGCACAGATACGCAGTATTTT. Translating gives CASSLGVGAGTDTQYF.